The source of this TCR beta chain is a study of blood T cell repertoires in COVID-19 (dated by TCRdb to 2019 to 2021). Study-wide context: Samples covering the acute and convalescent phases of COVID-19 were provided by collaborators in the United States, Italy and Spain. Where available, HLA class I and class II types were obtained from metadata supplied by the sample provider rather than from assay-based typing. A de-identified subject ID, COVID-19 status, age in years and sex were almost always included in the sample metadata. Samples were obtained from the ongoing ImmuneRACE study (first 160 participants) and from over 1,000 subjects provided by 6 global collaborators. The material from the prospective study consisted of cDNA or gDNA derived from T cells, B-cell-depleted T cells, or PBMCs. Deeply sampled blood TCRbeta repertoires from subjects exposed to, actively infected with, or recovered from COVID-19 were included in the dataset. A freely available public database, intended as a resource for researchers studying the immune response to SARS-CoV-2, is where the repertoires were released. Study-wide findings and limitations: How much clinical and demographic metadata was included differed by source and by participant, and the metadata was provided uncurated.

To note about this clone: The target of this receptor is not known. It has no much larger one-base neighbor in the sample; base qualities were not kept.

Relative to germline, V is 1 base shorter and J is 2 bases shorter, with 5 bases between their ends. From cysteine to phenylalanine, the CDR3 is 13 amino acids long. Only the CDR3 region is kept as DNA, spanning 39 bases read in frame from base 1. Collaborating institutions collected whole blood in K2EDTA tubes following their own protocols. For TCRbeta analysis, collaborators shipped samples in one of three forms: frozen whole blood, isolated PBMCs, or DNA extracted from either of those sample types. TCRbeta CDR3 regions were amplified from genomic DNA using the immunoSEQ Assay, a bias-controlled multiplex PCR. For the original study's pipeline: Nucleated cell counts per sample were estimated from amplification of reference gene primers within the assay. Sequence reads were collapsed and filtered to measure the absolute abundance of every unique TCRbeta CDR3 rearrangement. For each sample, productive Simpson clonality was calculated as the square root of Simpson's diversity index across productive rearrangements. TCRdb limited this immuneACCESS table to in-frame rearrangements with V and J called. A share of clones is missing; checked studies link under half to unresolved V genes, and the rest is unexplained. V and J calls and clone size are as listed in that table; D and trimming were resolved from the DNA. This sample gives approximately 170,000 clones in total; about 80% of them show up just once. The biggest ten clones account for approximately 2.6% of the sample.

The TCR comes from a human donor with acute or convalescent COVID-19. The donor label of this sample is uncertain. The receptor chain draws on TRBV12-3 or TRBV12-4 and TRBJ1-2, with no confident D gene call. The sample consisted of peripheral blood. The CDR3 loop reads CASSLGANYGYTF. The DNA sequence is given as TGTGCCAGCAGTTTAGGCGCCAACTATGGCTACACCTTC.